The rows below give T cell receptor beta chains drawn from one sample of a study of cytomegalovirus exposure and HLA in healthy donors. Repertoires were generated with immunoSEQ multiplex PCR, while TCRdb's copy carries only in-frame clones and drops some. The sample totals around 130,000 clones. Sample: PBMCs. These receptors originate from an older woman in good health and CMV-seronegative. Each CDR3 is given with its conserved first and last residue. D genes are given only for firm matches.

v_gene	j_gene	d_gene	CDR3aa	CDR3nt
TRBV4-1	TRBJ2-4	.	CASSRDGSMDIQYF	TGCGCCAGCAGCCGGGACGGGAGTATGGACATTCAGTACTTC
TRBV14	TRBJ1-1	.	CASSQQRGGAAFF	TGTGCCAGCAGCCAGCAGAGAGGGGGAGCAGCTTTCTTT
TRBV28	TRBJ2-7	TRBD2	CASSSFGTSHYEQYF	TGTGCCAGCAGTAGCTTCGGGACTAGCCACTACGAGCAGTACTTC
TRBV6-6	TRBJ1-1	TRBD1	CASSNKGQGNTEAFF	TGTGCCAGCAGTAATAAAGGACAGGGGAACACTGAAGCTTTCTTT
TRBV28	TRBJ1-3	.	CASSLRGPRSGNTIYF	TGTGCCAGCAGTTTAAGGGGCCCCCGGTCTGGAAACACCATATATTTT
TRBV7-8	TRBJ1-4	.	CASSPVRVTSATNEKLFF	TGTGCCAGCAGCCCCGTCAGGGTGACTAGTGCAACTAATGAAAAACTGTTTTTT
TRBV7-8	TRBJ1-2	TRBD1	CASSPGQVGGYTF	TGTGCCAGCAGCCCCGGACAGGTCGGTGGCTACACCTTC
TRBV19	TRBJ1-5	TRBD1	CASSVIDRGGGPQHF	TGTGCCAGTAGTGTTATAGACAGGGGCGGCGGGCCCCAGCATTTT
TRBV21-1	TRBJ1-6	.	CASNGLRGGIGDNSPLHF	TGTGCCAGCAATGGATTGCGGGGAGGAATCGGGGATAATTCACCCCTCCACTTT
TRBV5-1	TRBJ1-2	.	CASSQPKEAGGPYGYTF	TGCGCCAGCAGCCAGCCTAAGGAGGCGGGGGGACCCTATGGCTACACCTTC
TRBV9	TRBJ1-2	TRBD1	CASSVYGQGHYGYTF	TGTGCCAGCAGCGTATATGGACAGGGCCACTATGGCTACACCTTC
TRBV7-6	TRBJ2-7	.	CASSLGAGPLGEQYF	TGTGCCAGCAGCTTAGGGGCAGGGCCCCTCGGCGAGCAGTACTTC
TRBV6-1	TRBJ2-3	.	CASTTSAVDTQYF	TGTGCCAGCACCACCAGCGCTGTGGATACGCAGTATTTT
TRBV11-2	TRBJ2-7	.	CASSLEGRAGQYF	TGTGCCAGCAGCTTAGAAGGGCGGGCAGGGCAGTACTTC
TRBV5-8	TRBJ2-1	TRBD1	CASSPDRAGYNEQFF	TGTGCCAGCAGCCCCGACAGGGCGGGTTACAATGAGCAGTTCTTC
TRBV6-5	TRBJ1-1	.	CASSYGGTANTEAFF	TGTGCCAGCAGTTACGGAGGGACGGCGAACACTGAAGCTTTCTTT
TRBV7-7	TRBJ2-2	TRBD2	CASSLGAGDTGELFF	TGTGCTAGCAGCTTAGGGGCGGGAGATACCGGGGAGCTGTTTTTT
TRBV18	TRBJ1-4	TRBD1	CASSPDRVSEKLFF	TGTGCCAGCTCACCAGACAGGGTTAGTGAAAAACTGTTTTTT
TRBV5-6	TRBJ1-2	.	CASSPRRQTLDGYTF	TGTGCCAGCAGCCCAAGGCGACAGACCTTGGATGGCTACACCTTC
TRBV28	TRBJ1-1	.	CASSQFPNTEAFF	TGTGCCAGCAGCCAATTTCCGAACACTGAAGCTTTCTTT
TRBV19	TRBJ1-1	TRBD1	CATKMTGDTEAFF	TGTGCCACCAAGATGACAGGGGACACTGAAGCTTTCTTT
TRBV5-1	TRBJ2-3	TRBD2	CASSLGTGTSGTDTQYF	TGCGCCAGCAGCTTGGGGACCGGGACTAGCGGTACAGATACGCAGTATTTT
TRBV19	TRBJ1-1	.	CASRKQTEAFF	TGTGCCAGTAGAAAACAGACTGAAGCTTTCTTT
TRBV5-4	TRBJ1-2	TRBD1	CASSLGTANYGYTF	TGTGCCAGCAGCCTCGGGACAGCTAACTATGGCTACACCTTC
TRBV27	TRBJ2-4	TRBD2	CASSSTGVLAGGLAKNIQYF	TGTGCCAGCAGTTCCACAGGGGTGCTAGCGGGGGGGCTAGCCAAAAACATTCAGTACTTC
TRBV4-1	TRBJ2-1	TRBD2	CASSQAGTRGYNEQFF	TGCGCCAGCAGCCAAGCCGGGACTAGGGGCTACAATGAGCAGTTCTTC
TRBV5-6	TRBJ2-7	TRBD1	CASSLSGQGTYEQYF	TGTGCCAGCAGCTTGTCGGGACAGGGGACCTACGAGCAGTACTTC
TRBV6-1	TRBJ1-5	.	CASSERGNQPQHF	TGTGCCAGCAGTGAAAGGGGTAATCAGCCCCAGCATTTT
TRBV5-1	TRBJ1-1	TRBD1	CASSYGQGNLFTEAFF	TGCGCCAGCAGCTACGGACAGGGGAACCTTTTCACTGAAGCTTTCTTT
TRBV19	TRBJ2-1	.	CASSVWSKGHEQFF	TGTGCCAGTAGTGTTTGGTCTAAGGGGCATGAGCAGTTCTTC
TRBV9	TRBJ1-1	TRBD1	CASSVGQGFSYGAFF	TGTGCCAGCAGCGTGGGACAGGGGTTCTCATATGGAGCTTTCTTT
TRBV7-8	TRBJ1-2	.	CASSLGAGSYGYTF	TGTGCCAGCAGCTTAGGGGCCGGCTCCTATGGCTACACCTTC
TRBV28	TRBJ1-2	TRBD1	CASSTPTGTGGGYTF	TGTGCCAGCAGTACTCCCACCGGGACAGGGGGCGGCTACACCTTC
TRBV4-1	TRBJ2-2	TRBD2	CASSQVLAGLMNTGELFF	TGCGCCAGCAGCCAAGTGTTAGCGGGACTGATGAACACCGGGGAGCTGTTTTTT
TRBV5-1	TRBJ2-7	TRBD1	CASSTGQGSSYEQYF	TGCGCCAGCAGCACCGGACAGGGGAGTTCCTACGAGCAGTACTTC
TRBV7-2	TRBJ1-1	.	CASSLDSHVLNTEAFF	TGTGCCAGCAGCTTAGACTCCCACGTCCTGAACACTGAAGCTTTCTTT
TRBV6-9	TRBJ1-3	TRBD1	CASSYRQGSSGNTIYF	TGTGCCAGCAGTTATCGACAGGGAAGCTCTGGAAACACCATATATTTT
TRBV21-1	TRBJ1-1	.	CASSIAGQGAASWSRVDEAFF	TGTGCCAGCAGCATTGCCGGACAGGGGGCGGCTTCATGGAGCAGGGTTGATGAAGCTTTCTTT
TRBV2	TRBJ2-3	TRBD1	CASRHRGQGSDTQYF	TGTGCCAGCAGACACAGGGGGCAGGGGTCGGATACGCAGTATTTT
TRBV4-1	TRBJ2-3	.	CASSQEFSGTDTQYF	TGCGCCAGCAGCCAAGAGTTTAGCGGCACAGATACGCAGTATTTT
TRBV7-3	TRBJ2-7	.	CASSPPGSYEQYF	TGTGCCAGCAGCCCACCAGGTTCCTACGAGCAGTACTTC
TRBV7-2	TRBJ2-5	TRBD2	CASSIQRDKAETQYF	TGTGCCAGCAGCATTCAGCGGGATAAGGCAGAGACCCAGTACTTC
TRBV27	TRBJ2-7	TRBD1	CASSSQRKDRGNYEQYF	TGTGCCAGCAGTTCCCAGAGAAAGGACAGGGGAAACTACGAGCAGTACTTC
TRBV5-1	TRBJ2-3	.	CASSLSGPSTDTQYF	TGCGCCAGCAGCTTGAGTGGGCCGAGCACAGATACGCAGTATTTT
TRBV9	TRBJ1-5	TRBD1	CASSAGTGQNQPQHF	TGTGCCAGCAGCGCCGGGACAGGGCAAAATCAGCCCCAGCATTTT